Included here is one T cell receptor (beta chain) sequence, with context. Its antigen specificity is not known. Base qualities are not at hand, and no much larger clone is one base apart. The data were taken from a study of CD8 T cells in Susac syndrome (dated by TCRdb to the late 2010s). The study in broad terms: Whether CD8+ T cell activation and differentiation in Susac syndrome was antigen driven was tested using repertoire sequencing. Summary of the overall study and its limitations: The number of individuals in the TCR sequencing and HLA analysis was acknowledged as relatively small.

Peripheral blood CD8+ and CD4+ T cells from healthy donors, Susac syndrome patients and multiple sclerosis patients were profiled by high-throughput TCR beta sequencing. The healthy donors served as controls matched for age and sex. Bulk CD8+ and CD4+ T cells were purified by magnetic negative isolation, while CD8+ TEMRA cells were enriched using FACS. Blood was drawn into EDTA tubes, processed within 24 hours, and PBMCs were isolated by density gradient centrifugation. PBMCs intended for TCR sequencing were cryopreserved in liquid nitrogen and were subsequently thawed in a 37 degrees C water bath. A purity of at least 90% was achieved for sorted or isolated CD4+, CD8+ and CD8+ TEMRA cells. CDR1 is given as SGHTA and CDR2 as FQGNSA, both from the germline V gene. V and J are truncated by 1 base and 15 bases respectively, leaving an intervening sequence of 10 bases. Including the terminal cysteine and phenylalanine, the CDR3 comprises 11 residues. Just CDR3 DNA is preserved here, 33 bases in frame from base 1.

RNA was extracted using the RNeasy kit, and about 0.5 to 1 ug of the RNA was reverse transcribed with random hexamers. The immunoSEQ multiplex PCR assay, which covers 54 Vbeta and 13 Jbeta segments, was used to amplify TCR beta CDR3 regions. Bias from PCR amplification was corrected by using a synthetic template baseline for primer optimization and for computational correction. The paper's processing steps were these. Reads were annotated to V, D and J genes according to IMGT and were analyzed with immunoSEQ Analyzer, with only productive sequences retained. Clonality was computed as one minus Shannon entropy normalized by log2 of the number of productive unique sequences. For each patient and control, public and private clones were evaluated within the 100 most prevalent clones. Clones were defined as Susac-specific if absent from the healthy and MS cohorts, from over a thousand published viral clones and from other ImmuneACCESS disease sequences. The public reads were quality trimmed at Q25 with fastp and then assembled into clones with MiXCR by TCRdb, keeping productive beta chains. Every distinct CDR3 protein forms one entry, paired with its most common genes and DNA. These V and J calls derive from TCRdb rather than the authors' analysis. Recorded for this sample are roughly 130,000 distinct CDR3 sequences; more than 90% of them occurred a single time. Roughly 0.11% of the sample is taken by the ten largest.

The sample was CD4+ T cells from PBMCs. The V and J segments used are TRBV7-2 and TRBJ2-1, with the D gene too uncertain to name. The sequence was collected from a human donor in good health. The CDR3 protein is CASSLGVNSFF. The DNA sequence is TGTGCCAGCAGCTTAGGAGTAAATTCGTTCTTC.